This T cell receptor (beta chain) was sequenced for a study of Ad26.COV2.S vaccination and SARS-CoV-2 variants. Study background: By the intramuscular route, Ad26.COV2.S was given once, or twice 56 days apart.

Sample treatment: 15 to 20 received Ad26.COV2.S at low or high dose, single or two shots; about 5 received placebo; per-sample allocation not given. The study sampled participants on day 63 after the first vaccine or placebo injection. The protocol was immunoSEQ multiplex PCR, while the TCRdb copy is restricted to in-frame clones and leaves out a portion. The sample has some 480,000 clones, approximately 88% seen once; the top ten hold 9.5% to 15%. This sequence was found in a person between 18 and 65 years old who received the Ad26.COV2.S COVID-19 vaccine or a placebo. Specimen: peripheral blood, collected in a trial of Ad26.COV2.S vaccine versus placebo.

CDR3 DNA: TGTGCCAGCAGCCGTAGCGGGAGCAGATACAATGAGCAGTTCTTC. Residues: CASSRSGSRYNEQFF. This chain links TRBV7-6 with TRBJ2-1, with 9 bases aligning to TRBD2. Germline lookup yields CDR1 SGHVS and CDR2 FNYEAQ. The CDR3 has 15 amino acids. The junction had 6 bases not matched to a gene; V was cut back by 5 bases and J by 4 bases.